The 18 T cell receptor beta chains below all came from one sample that was sequenced in a study of blood T cell repertoires in COVID-19. Repertoires were generated with immunoSEQ multiplex PCR, while TCRdb's copy carries only in-frame clones and drops some. Of roughly 70,000 clones in the sample, roughly 89% were seen once. The specimen was peripheral blood. The source of these receptors is a woman between 50 and 59 years old with active COVID-19.

The chain uses TRBV5-1 and TRBJ2-7, with TRBD1 matching 10 bases. The CDR3 sequence is 16 residues long. Germline CDR1 reads SGHRS; CDR2 reads YFSETQ. V lost 0 bases, J lost 4 bases, and 7 bases stayed unmatched. The CDR3 sequence is CASSLEGTGASYEQYF. DNA for the CDR3: TGCGCCAGCAGCTTGGAGGGGACAGGGGCCTCTTACGAGCAGTACTTC.

The rearrangement links TRBV15 to TRBJ1-3; TRBD1 matches 9 bases. Looked up from germline, CDR1 is LNHNV and CDR2 is YYDKDF (reference sequence). This CDR3 has 15 residues. Germline trimming cut 6 bases from V and 1 base from J; bases unmatched to any gene: 4. Here the CDR3 DNA reads TGTGCCACCAGTAATGACAGGGGGTCTGGAAACACCATATATTTT. As protein: CATSNDRGSGNTIYF.

CDR3 loop: CASAALGVVDTQYF. CDR3 nucleotide sequence: TGTGCCAGCGCGGCGTTAGGGGTGGTAGATACGCAGTATTTT. The V and J genes are TRBV2 and TRBJ2-3; D is possibly TRBD1 (5 bases). V was shortened by 8 bases and J by 5 bases, with 17 bases between the two germline ends. The CDR3 has 14 residues. Germline V CDR1 and CDR2: SNHLY, FYNNEI.

This clone was observed once. This chain joins TRBV12-3 or TRBV12-4 and TRBJ1-2; perhaps TRBD1 as D (5 bases). This CDR3 has 11 residues. V was cut by 3 bases and J by 7 bases, with 6 bases left in between. The CDR3 DNA reads TGTGCCAGCAGTTTGGGGGGTGGCTACACCTTC. Protein product: CASSLGGGYTF.

This chain uses TRBV5-1 with TRBJ2-7; tentative D call: TRBD1 (5 bases). V lost 0 bases and J lost 6, with 13 bases in between. Germline V gene data show CDR1 as SGHRS and CDR2 as YFSETQ. This CDR3 has 14 residues. DNA of the CDR3: TGCGCCAGCAGCTTGGTAGGCCAGGGTGGCGAGCAGTACTTC. Translation gives CASSLVGQGGEQYF. The full variable domain, with the rest looked up from reference TRBV5-1 and TRBJ2-7, is KAGVTQTPRYLIKTRGQQVTLSCSPISGHRSVSWYQQTPGQGLQFLFEYFSETQRNKGNFPGRFSGRQFSNSRSEMNVSTLELGDSALYLCASSLVGQGGEQYFGPGTRLTVT.

In this sample, this clone turned up a few times. This sample includes further DNA sequences coding for the same CDR3. This chain uses TRBV3-1 (or the pseudogene TRBV3-2) with TRBJ2-5; 8 bases line up with TRBD2. This CDR3 is 13 amino acids long. Trimming at V came to 6 bases and at J to 1 base, leaving 1 base not matched to a gene. The germline gives CDR1 LGHDT, CDR2 YNNKEL (reference sequence). This CDR3 reads CASSTSGQETQYF. The CDR3 bases are TGTGCCAGCAGTACTAGCGGCCAAGAGACCCAGTACTTC.

The CDR3 loop reads CASSQDLAGFEQFF. In nucleotides, the CDR3 is TGTGCCAGCAGCCAAGACCTAGCGGGATTTGAGCAGTTCTTC. This sequence joins TRBV3-1 (or the pseudogene TRBV3-2) and TRBJ2-1; 9 nucleotides match TRBD2. The CDR3 runs to 14 residues. Looked up from germline, CDR1 is LGHDT and CDR2 is YNNKEL (reference sequence). With V trimmed by 0 bases and J by 9 bases, 3 bases remained unmatched.

The gene calls are TRBV5-1 and TRBJ1-2; 8 bases match TRBD1. The CDR3 sequence is 14 residues long. Germline V gives CDR1 SGHRS, CDR2 YFSETQ. Trimming cost V 3 bases and J 3 bases; bases outside gene matches: 4. CDR3: CASSSDRGDYGYTF. In DNA, the CDR3 is TGCGCCAGCAGCTCAGACAGGGGAGACTATGGCTACACCTTC.

This chain connects TRBV19 to TRBJ2-4; D may be TRBD2 (5 bases). Germline CDR1 LNHDA, CDR2 SQIVND (reference sequence). This CDR3 is built from 17 residues. The germline V and J ends were trimmed by 9 bases and 1 base, with 22 bases remaining between them. CDR3 DNA: TGTGCCAGCCGATGGGCCGCCGATCCGGGGGCCAAAAACATTCAGTACTTC. The encoded protein is CASRWAADPGAKNIQYF.

The chain's CDR3 is CASTEGGTSTYNEQFF. The CDR3 nucleotides read TGTGCCAGCACCGAAGGTGGGACTAGCACCTACAATGAGCAGTTCTTC. This chain uses TRBV2 with TRBJ2-1, with TRBD2 identical over 9 bases. The CDR3 runs 16 residues. CDR1 is SNHLY and CDR2 is FYNNEI in the germline V gene. V shed 7 bases, J shed 2 bases, and the junction held 9 bases outside the gene matches.

The rearrangement joins TRBV5-1 to TRBJ2-1; the match to TRBD2 covers 9 bases. Germline values: CDR1 SGHRS, CDR2 YFSETQ. Trimming at V came to 4 bases and at J to 2 bases, leaving 10 bases not matched to a gene. The CDR3 is 17 amino acids. The CDR3 sequence: CASSLTGGRGPYNEQFF. CDR3 DNA sequence: TGCGCCAGCAGCCTAACTGGCGGGAGGGGACCCTACAATGAGCAGTTCTTC.

This chain connects TRBV13 to TRBJ2-1, with TRBD2 matching over 7 bases. In germline, CDR1 is PRHDT, CDR2 FYEKMQ (reference sequence). The J segment lost 5 bases and the V segment lost 2 bases, leaving 6 bases of the junction unmatched. This CDR3 has 15 residues. The CDR3 loop reads CASSLRGSRDNEQFF. The CDR3 DNA is TGTGCCAGCAGCTTACGCGGGAGTAGGGACAATGAGCAGTTCTTC.

The table lists this clone with a count of one. The chain has TRBV2 and TRBJ1-5; 7 positions match TRBD1. The CDR3 has 15 residues. The germline gives CDR1 SNHLY, CDR2 FYNNEI. The V gene end was trimmed by 4 bases and the J gene end by 4 bases; junction bases not matched to a gene: 7. CDR3 residues: CASSGGTATNQPQHF. The CDR3 DNA reads TGTGCCAGCAGTGGAGGGACAGCGACAAATCAGCCCCAGCATTTT.

This clone was recorded a few times. The chain carries TRBV18 and TRBJ2-2; D ambiguous. Looked up from germline, CDR1 is KGHSH and CDR2 is LQKENI. CDR3 length: 15 residues. V lost 3 bases, J lost 3 bases, and 11 bases lay in between. The CDR3 sequence is CASSPVRLDTGELFF. The CDR3 nucleotides read TGTGCCAGCTCACCTGTCAGGCTTGACACCGGGGAGCTGTTTTTT.

The chain joins TRBV19 to TRBJ1-5; D is ambiguous. Trimming stripped 2 bases from V and 6 bases from J, with 5 bases between. CDR3 length equals 12 residues. Germline V gene lookup returns CDR1 LNHDA and CDR2 SQIVND (reference sequence). The CDR3 loop is CASSILGQPQHF. The CDR3 nucleotides are TGTGCCAGTAGTATACTCGGTCAGCCCCAGCATTTT.

V is TRBV30 and J is TRBJ2-1, with 9 bases matching TRBD2. This CDR3 contains 16 residues. J lost 3 bases, V lost 3 bases, and 9 bases had no gene match. Germline V gene sequence: CDR1 GTSNPN, CDR2 SVGIG (reference sequence). In DNA form, the CDR3 reads TGTGCCTGGAGCGCCAGGAGCGGGAGGATCTACAATGAGCAGTTCTTC. Its translation: CAWSARSGRIYNEQFF. Variable domain in full (rest from reference TRBV30 and TRBJ2-1): SQTIHQWPATLVQPVGSPLSLECTVEGTSNPNLYWYRQAAGRGLQLLFYSVGIGQISSEVPQNLSASRPQDRQFILSSKKLLLSDSGFYLCAWSARSGRIYNEQFFGPGTRLTVL.

The chain combines TRBV5-1 with TRBJ2-3; D unclear. V was trimmed by 7 bases and J by 6 bases, leaving 15 bases between them. The CDR3 extends over 13 amino acids. Germline CDR1 SGHRS, CDR2 YFSETQ. The CDR3 bases are TGCGCCAGCGGAGAAGTGCCGAAGGATACGCAGTATTTT. Translated: CASGEVPKDTQYF.

V is TRBV12-2 and J is TRBJ2-7; the DNA was not compared with TRBD2, the D call given in the table. TRBV12-2 is a pseudogene locus. This CDR3 has 14 residues. This CDR3 reads CASRTRTSSYEQYF. The CDR3 region has the DNA TGTGCAAGTCGTACGCGGACTAGCTCCTACGAGCAGTACTTC.